A selection of T cell receptor beta chains follows, all from one sample in a study of blood T cell repertoires in COVID-19. This table comes from immunoSEQ multiplex PCR, and its TCRdb copy is limited to in-frame clones, with some not included. The sample yields roughly 250,000 clones, approximately 90% seen once. Sequenced sample: PBMCs or T cells enriched from blood (not recorded which). The source of these receptors is a woman aged 25 to 39 with acute COVID-19. Both conserved end residues are part of each CDR3. A D gene is named only where the DNA matches it firmly. Clone sizes are given selectively: once, few, many, or a class where the clone is expanded.

>TRBV7-9|TRBD1|TRBJ1-1|NA
TGTGCCAGCAGGGGCGGCGGACAGGGGGTATTGGGTGAAGCTTTCTTT
CASRGGGQGVLGEAFF
>TRBV29-1|TRBD1|TRBJ2-5|NA
TGCAGCGTTGTTGGACAGGGAGAGACCCAGTACTTC
CSVVGQGETQYF
>TRBV4-3|NA|TRBJ2-3|NA
TGCGCCAGCAGCCAAGATTTGGAGCACACAGATACGCAGTATTTT
CASSQDLEHTDTQYF
>TRBV28|NA|TRBJ2-1|once
TGTGCCAGCAGACAGGGCGTGGGTGACTACAATGAGCAGTTCTTC
CASRQGVGDYNEQFF
>TRBV3-1/TRBV3-2|NA|TRBJ2-7|NA
TGTGCCAGCAGCCAAGTGGAGGAGTTGTACGAGCAGTACTTC
CASSQVEELYEQYF
>TRBV7-8|NA|TRBJ1-3|NA
TGTGCCAGCAGCTTAAGAGGTTTCTCTGGAAACACCATATATTTT
CASSLRGFSGNTIYF
>TRBV20-1|TRBD1|TRBJ1-2|NA
TGCAGTGCTAGTAGACAGGGAAACGGCTACACCTTC
CSASRQGNGYTF
>TRBV5-1|NA|TRBJ1-3|NA
TGCGCCAGCAGCCCCCGGGACTTTGGGGATGGAAACACCATATATTTT
CASSPRDFGDGNTIYF
>TRBV29-1|NA|TRBJ1-1|NA
TGCAGCGGGACCGGACAGACGAACACTGAAGCTTTCTTT
CSGTGQTNTEAFF
>TRBV29-1|NA|TRBJ2-7|NA
TGCAGCGTTCTCGGCCCATCGGGTATTGTCGAGCAGTACTTC
CSVLGPSGIVEQYF
>TRBV7-8|NA|TRBJ1-2|NA
TGTGCCAGCAGCATACAGGATAACTATGGCTACACCTTC
CASSIQDNYGYTF
>TRBV28|NA|TRBJ2-3|NA
TGTGCCAGCAGTTTTGAGGGCACAGATACGCAGTATTTT
CASSFEGTDTQYF
>TRBV5-1|NA|TRBJ1-4|NA
TGCGCCAGCAGCCTCGGACAGACGTTCGTAACTAATGAAAAACTGTTTTTT
CASSLGQTFVTNEKLFF
>TRBV3-1/TRBV3-2|TRBD1|TRBJ2-1|NA
TGTGCCAGCAGCCCTTCGGGACAGGGTTCCTACAATGAGCAGTTCTTC
CASSPSGQGSYNEQFF
>TRBV5-5|TRBD2|TRBJ2-1|NA
TGTGCCAGCAGCTTGGTTGGGACTAGCGACAATGAGCAGTTCTTC
CASSLVGTSDNEQFF
>TRBV2|NA|TRBJ1-2|NA
TGTGCCAGCAGTGAAGCCCGGGGGGGCGATGGCTACACCTTC
CASSEARGGDGYTF
>TRBV2|TRBD1|TRBJ1-6|NA
TGTGCCAGCAGGGGACAGGGGCTTTCACCCCTCCACTTT
CASRGQGLSPLHF
>TRBV6-5|NA|TRBJ1-1|NA
TGTGCCAGCAGATCCCCCCGGTCGGCTGAAGCTTTCTTT
CASRSPRSAEAFF
>TRBV23-1|NA|TRBJ1-5|NA
TGCGCCAGCAGTCAACTTCTGAAACCACGGTATAGCAATCAGCCCCAGCATTTT
CASSQLLKPRYSNQPQHF
>TRBV5-1|TRBD1|TRBJ2-1|NA
TGCGCCAGCAGCATCCAGACAGGGGGGAAGGAGCAGTTCTTC
CASSIQTGGKEQFF
>TRBV13|NA|TRBJ2-3|NA
TGTGCCAGCAGCCGCACCCTGGACTTCAACACAGATACGCAGTATTTT
CASSRTLDFNTDTQYF
>TRBV19|NA|TRBJ1-5|NA
TGTGCCAGTAGTACGGGAGAGCCCCAGCATTTT
CASSTGEPQHF